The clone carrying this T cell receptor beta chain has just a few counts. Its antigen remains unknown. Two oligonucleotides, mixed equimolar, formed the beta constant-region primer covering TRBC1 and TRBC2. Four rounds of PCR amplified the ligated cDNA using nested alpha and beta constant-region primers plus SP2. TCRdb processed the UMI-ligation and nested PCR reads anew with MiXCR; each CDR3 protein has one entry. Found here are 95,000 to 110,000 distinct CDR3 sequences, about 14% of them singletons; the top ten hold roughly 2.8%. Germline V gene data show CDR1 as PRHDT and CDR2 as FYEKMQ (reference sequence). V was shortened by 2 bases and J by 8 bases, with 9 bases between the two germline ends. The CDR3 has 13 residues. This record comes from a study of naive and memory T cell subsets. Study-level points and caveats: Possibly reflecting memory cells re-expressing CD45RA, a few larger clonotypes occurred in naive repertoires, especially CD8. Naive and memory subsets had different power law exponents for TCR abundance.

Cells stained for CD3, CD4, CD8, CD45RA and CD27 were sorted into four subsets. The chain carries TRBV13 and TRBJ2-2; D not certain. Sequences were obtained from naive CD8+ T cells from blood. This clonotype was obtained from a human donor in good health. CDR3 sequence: CASSLRVSGELFF. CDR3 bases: TGTGCCAGCAGCTTACGTGTCTCGGGGGAGCTGTTTTTT. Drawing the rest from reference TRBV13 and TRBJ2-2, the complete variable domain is AAGVIQSPRHLIKEKRETATLKCYPIPRHDTVYWYQQGPGQDPQFLISFYEKMQSDKGSIPDRFSAQQFSDYHSELNMSSLELGDSALYFCASSLRVSGELFFGEGSRLTVL.